This is a list of T cell receptor beta chains from one sample in a study of blood T cell repertoires in COVID-19. The assay was immunoSEQ multiplex PCR, and TCRdb's table has in-frame clones only and misses some. This sample yields roughly 250,000 clones, of which roughly 88% are seen a single time; around 1.8% belongs to the top ten. What was sequenced was PBMCs or T cells enriched from blood (not recorded which). Receptors originate from a woman in her 50s who had recovered from COVID-19. Both conserved end residues are part of each CDR3. The D gene is left open where the match is weak. Only some rows state a clone size, as once, few, many or a class for expanded clones.

TRBV13	once	.	TRBJ2-2	CASSTGRRNTGELFF	TGTGCCAGCAGCACGGGGAGAAGAAACACCGGGGAGCTGTTTTTT
TRBV18	.	.	TRBJ1-2	CASSPSGVNYGYTF	TGTGCCAGCTCACCCTCGGGAGTTAACTATGGCTACACCTTC
TRBV21-1	once	.	TRBJ1-2	CASSPAKSGTGLYGYTF	TGTGCCAGCAGTCCCGCGAAAAGTGGGACAGGGCTCTATGGCTACACCTTC
TRBV28	.	.	TRBJ1-3	CASRRTGTSSGNTIYF	TGTGCCAGCCGCAGGACCGGGACATCGTCTGGAAACACCATATATTTT
TRBV2	.	TRBD1	TRBJ1-4	CASLDRGPNEKLFF	TGTGCCAGCCTGGACAGGGGGCCTAATGAAAAACTGTTTTTT
TRBV14	once	TRBD2	TRBJ2-1	CASSILAGGSNEQFF	TGTGCCAGCAGCATACTAGCGGGAGGGAGTAATGAGCAGTTCTTC
TRBV11-1	.	TRBD2	TRBJ2-5	CASSLGLAGEAQYF	TGTGCCAGCAGCCTTGGACTAGCGGGAGAGGCCCAGTACTTC
TRBV2	.	.	TRBJ2-4	CASSEGLWPKNIQYF	TGTGCCAGCAGTGAAGGTCTCTGGCCCAAAAACATTCAGTACTTC
TRBV12-5	.	.	TRBJ1-5	CASGLVNGRINQPQHF	TGTGCTAGTGGTTTGGTAAATGGGAGGATCAATCAGCCCCAGCATTTT
TRBV15	.	.	TRBJ1-1	CATSRENQGYTEAFF	TGTGCCACCAGCAGAGAAAACCAGGGGTACACTGAAGCTTTCTTT
TRBV28	.	.	TRBJ1-2	CASSLAENIYGYTF	TGTGCCAGCAGTTTGGCAGAAAATATCTATGGCTACACCTTC
TRBV9	.	TRBD2	TRBJ2-5	CASSVSGGDQETQYF	TGTGCCAGCAGCGTTAGCGGGGGGGACCAAGAGACCCAGTACTTC
TRBV6-2/TRBV6-3	.	.	TRBJ2-5	CASSSGLGRETQYF	TGTGCCAGCAGTTCAGGTTTAGGAAGGGAGACCCAGTACTTC
TRBV27	once	.	TRBJ2-7	CASSSYTDTYEQYF	TGTGCCAGCAGTTCCTACACGGACACCTACGAGCAGTACTTC
TRBV5-1	.	.	TRBJ2-6	CASSFEIGANVLTF	TGCGCCAGCAGCTTCGAGATTGGGGCCAACGTCCTGACTTTC
TRBV7-6	.	.	TRBJ1-6	CASGPDYNSPLHF	TGTGCCAGCGGGCCGGATTATAATTCACCCCTCCACTTT
TRBV28	.	TRBD2	TRBJ2-7	CASTSWTSGTYEQYF	TGTGCCAGCACCTCGTGGACTAGCGGGACCTACGAGCAGTACTTC
TRBV14	.	TRBD2	TRBJ2-7	CASSPWTSGTYEQYF	TGTGCCAGCAGCCCCTGGACTAGCGGGACCTACGAGCAGTACTTC
TRBV15	.	.	TRBJ2-7	CATSRDIPYEQYF	TGTGCCACCAGCAGAGACATCCCCTACGAGCAGTACTTC
TRBV19	.	TRBD1	TRBJ1-1	CASSGLTGQGNTEAFF	TGTGCCAGTAGCGGCCTTACGGGACAGGGGAACACTGAAGCTTTCTTT
TRBV28	.	.	TRBJ2-2	CASSFWSGELFF	TGTGCCAGCAGTTTCTGGAGCGGGGAGCTGTTTTTT
TRBV11-2	.	.	TRBJ1-1	CASSLVAGVNTEAFF	TGTGCCAGCAGCTTAGTAGCAGGGGTGAACACTGAAGCTTTCTTT
TRBV5-1	.	TRBD2	TRBJ2-7	CASSLGQMMPTSGRVQYF	TGCGCCAGCAGCCTAGGACAGATGATGCCGACTAGCGGGAGGGTGCAGTACTTC
TRBV6-5	.	.	TRBJ1-3	CASRASGNTIYF	TGTGCCAGCAGAGCTTCCGGAAACACCATATATTTT
TRBV24-1	.	.	TRBJ2-5	CATASPEETQYF	TGTGCCACCGCTAGCCCAGAAGAGACCCAGTACTTC
TRBV7-9	.	TRBD1	TRBJ2-7	CASSSGPGQGRPYEQYF	TGTGCCAGCAGCTCAGGACCGGGACAGGGGCGACCCTACGAGCAGTACTTC
TRBV27	.	.	TRBJ2-1	CASSPYVPYNEQFF	TGTGCCAGCAGTCCCTACGTCCCCTACAATGAGCAGTTCTTC
TRBV5-1	.	TRBD2	TRBJ2-1	CASSFPIQGTSGSRDNEQFF	TGCGCCAGCAGCTTCCCGATTCAGGGTACTAGCGGGAGCAGAGACAATGAGCAGTTCTTC
TRBV28	.	.	TRBJ1-5	CASNPGSVKGGSNQPQHF	TGTGCCTCCAATCCCGGGTCTGTAAAAGGCGGGAGCAATCAGCCCCAGCATTTT
TRBV20-1	.	.	TRBJ1-2	CSASGSRGNTITYGYTF	TGCAGTGCTAGTGGTTCTCGGGGGAACACTATAACCTATGGCTACACCTTC
TRBV28	once	TRBD1	TRBJ2-2	CAGRQGQNTGELFF	TGTGCCGGGAGACAGGGTCAGAACACCGGGGAGCTGTTTTTT
TRBV27	once	.	TRBJ2-7	CASSLLRAGYEQYF	TGTGCCAGCAGCCTCCTTAGGGCGGGTTACGAGCAGTACTTC
TRBV29-1	.	TRBD1	TRBJ1-5	CSVDAGQGLNQPQHF	TGCAGCGTTGATGCGGGACAGGGGTTGAATCAGCCCCAGCATTTT
TRBV12-5	.	.	TRBJ1-2	CASGLVVSGGSHGYTF	TGTGCTAGTGGTTTGGTAGTCAGTGGAGGGTCTCATGGCTACACCTTC
TRBV28	.	.	TRBJ1-1	CASTELNTEAFF	TGTGCCAGCACAGAATTGAACACTGAAGCTTTCTTT
TRBV6-5	few	.	TRBJ1-2	CASSWTRGSNYGYTF	TGTGCCAGCAGTTGGACGCGCGGGTCCAACTATGGCTACACCTTC
TRBV28	.	.	TRBJ2-7	CASHRDISYEQYF	TGTGCCAGCCACCGGGACATCTCCTACGAGCAGTACTTC
TRBV9	.	TRBD1	TRBJ1-6	CASNTGGSSPLHF	TGTGCCAGCAACACAGGGGGCAGTTCACCCCTCCACTTT
TRBV6-5	few	TRBD2	TRBJ2-1	CASIGQGGNEQFF	TGTGCCAGCATAGGGCAGGGAGGGAATGAGCAGTTCTTC
TRBV28	.	.	TRBJ1-6	CASSFGVPNSPLHF	TGTGCCAGCAGTTTCGGAGTACCTAATTCACCCCTCCACTTT
TRBV7-9	.	.	TRBJ1-2	CASSLVRRGGYTF	TGTGCCAGCAGCTTAGTGCGCCGGGGTGGCTACACCTTC
TRBV9	.	TRBD1	TRBJ2-7	CASSAGPTGVHEQYF	TGTGCCAGCAGCGCCGGGCCGACAGGGGTTCACGAGCAGTACTTC
TRBV18	.	TRBD1	TRBJ1-3	CASSPAGLQGAGGNTIYF	TGTGCCAGCTCACCCGCGGGACTTCAGGGGGCTGGTGGAAACACCATATATTTT
TRBV7-9	.	.	TRBJ2-2	CASSYPNGLNTGELFF	TGTGCCAGCAGCTACCCGAACGGGTTGAACACCGGGGAGCTGTTTTTT
TRBV3-1/TRBV3-2	.	.	TRBJ2-1	CASSRGRRFEQFF	TGTGCCAGCAGCCGGGGGAGGCGGTTCGAGCAGTTCTTC